This T cell receptor beta chain was documented in a study of blood T cells in healthy people across ages. The germline CDR1 and CDR2 sequences are MDHEN and SYDVKM. CDR3 length equals 17 residues. Trimming at V came to 4 bases and at J to 6 bases, leaving 10 bases not matched to a gene. This clonotype was observed a handful of times. A sample-barcoded 5' primer and a J-beta primer mix were used in a second PCR of roughly 6 to 12 cycles. TCRdb processed the 5' RACE reads anew with MiXCR; each CDR3 protein has one entry. The sample consists of about 600,000 distinct CDR3 sequences, roughly 48% of them appearing once. There were healthy Caucasian individuals from Russia, aged roughly 6 to 90, serving as donors. The amount of total RNA extracted per sample was at least 5 micrograms.

This clonotype was obtained from a man older than 75 in good health. J is TRBJ2-7 and V is TRBV28, with 15 bases that match TRBD2. The sample was blood. The CDR3 loop is CASSSPGTSGRLGEQYF. Written as DNA, the CDR3 is TGTGCCAGCAGTTCCCCCGGGACTAGCGGGAGGTTAGGCGAGCAGTACTTC.